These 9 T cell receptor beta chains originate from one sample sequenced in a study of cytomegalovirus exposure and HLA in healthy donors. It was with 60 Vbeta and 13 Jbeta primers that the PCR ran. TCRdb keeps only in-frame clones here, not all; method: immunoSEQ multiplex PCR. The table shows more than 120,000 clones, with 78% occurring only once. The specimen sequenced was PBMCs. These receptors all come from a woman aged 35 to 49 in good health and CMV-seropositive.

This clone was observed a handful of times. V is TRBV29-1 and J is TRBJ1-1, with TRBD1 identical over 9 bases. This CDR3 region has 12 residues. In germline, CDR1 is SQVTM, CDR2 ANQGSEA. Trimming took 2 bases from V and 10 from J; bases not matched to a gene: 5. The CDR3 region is CSVERTGDRAFF. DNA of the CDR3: TGCAGCGTTGAAAGGACAGGGGATCGAGCTTTCTTT.

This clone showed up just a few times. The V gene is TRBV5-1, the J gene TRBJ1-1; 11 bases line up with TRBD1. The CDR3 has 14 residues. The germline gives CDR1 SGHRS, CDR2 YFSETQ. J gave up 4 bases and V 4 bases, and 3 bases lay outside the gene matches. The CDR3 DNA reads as TGCGCCAGCAGCACCGGGACAGGGGGCACTGAAGCTTTCTTT. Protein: CASSTGTGGTEAFF.

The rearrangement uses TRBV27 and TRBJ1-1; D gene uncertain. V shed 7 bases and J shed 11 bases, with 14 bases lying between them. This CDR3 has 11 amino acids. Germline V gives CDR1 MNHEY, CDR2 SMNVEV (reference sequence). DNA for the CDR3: TGTGCCAGCACCCCCGAGGGTGCGGCTTTCTTT. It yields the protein CASTPEGAAFF.

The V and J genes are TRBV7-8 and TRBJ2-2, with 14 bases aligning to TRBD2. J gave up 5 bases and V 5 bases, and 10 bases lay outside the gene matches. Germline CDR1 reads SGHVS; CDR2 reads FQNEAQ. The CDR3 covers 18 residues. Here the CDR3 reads CASSPLPGTSGRTGELFF. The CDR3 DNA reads TGTGCCAGCAGCCCGCTACCCGGGACTAGCGGGAGAACCGGGGAGCTGTTTTTT.

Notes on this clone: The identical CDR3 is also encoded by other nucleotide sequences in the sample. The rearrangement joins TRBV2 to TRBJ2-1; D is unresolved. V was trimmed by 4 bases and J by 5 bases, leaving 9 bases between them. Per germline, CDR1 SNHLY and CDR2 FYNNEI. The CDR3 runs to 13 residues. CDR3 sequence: CASSVTEDNEQFF. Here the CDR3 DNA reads TGTGCCAGCAGTGTTACAGAAGACAATGAGCAGTTCTTC. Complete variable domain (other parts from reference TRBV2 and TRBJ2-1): EPEVTQTPSHQVTQMGQEVILRCVPISNHLYFYWYRQILGQKVEFLVSFYNNEISEKSEIFDDQFSVERPDGSNFTLKIRSTKLEDSAMYFCASSVTEDNEQFFGPGTRLTVL.

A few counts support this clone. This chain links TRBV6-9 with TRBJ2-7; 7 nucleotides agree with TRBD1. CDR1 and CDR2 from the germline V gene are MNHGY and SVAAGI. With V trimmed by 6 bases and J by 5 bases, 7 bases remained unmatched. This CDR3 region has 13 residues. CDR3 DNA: TGTGCCAGCAGAATACAGGGGTCCCACGAGCAGTACTTC. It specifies CASRIQGSHEQYF.

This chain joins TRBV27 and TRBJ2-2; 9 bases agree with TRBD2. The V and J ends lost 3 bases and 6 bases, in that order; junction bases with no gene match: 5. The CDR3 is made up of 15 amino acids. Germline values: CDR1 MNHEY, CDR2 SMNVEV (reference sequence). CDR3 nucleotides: TGTGCCAGCAGTTTTGTAGCGGGAGTCCCCGGGGAGCTGTTTTTT. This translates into CASSFVAGVPGELFF.

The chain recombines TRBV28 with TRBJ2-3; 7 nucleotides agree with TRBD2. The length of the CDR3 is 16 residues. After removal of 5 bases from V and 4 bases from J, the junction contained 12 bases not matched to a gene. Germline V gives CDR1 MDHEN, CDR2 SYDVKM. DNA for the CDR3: TGTGCCAGCAGTGACGGGGACTACAACGGGGCAGATACGCAGTATTTT. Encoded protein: CASSDGDYNGADTQYF.

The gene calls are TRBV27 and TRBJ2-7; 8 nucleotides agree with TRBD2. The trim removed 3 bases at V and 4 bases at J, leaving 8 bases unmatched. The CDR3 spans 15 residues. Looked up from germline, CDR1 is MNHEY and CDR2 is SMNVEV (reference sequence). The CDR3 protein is CASSFRGSGAYEQYF. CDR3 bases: TGTGCCAGCAGTTTTCGCGGTAGCGGGGCATACGAGCAGTACTTC.